This T cell receptor beta chain was observed in a study of blood T cell repertoires in COVID-19. The data were produced by immunoSEQ multiplex PCR, yet TCRdb's version contains in-frame clones alone and is incomplete. The data show roughly 200,000 clones, 75% to 90% seen once. CDR1 and CDR2 from the germline V gene are KGHSH and LQKENI. With 3 bases removed from V and 8 bases from J, the gap between germline ends came to 16 bases. This CDR3 has 14 residues. The source is a woman of 80 years or more with COVID-19, enrolled during active disease. The V call is TRBV18, the J call TRBJ1-2, with D hard to call. Input material: peripheral blood. This CDR3 reads CASSPLRGNGGYTF. CDR3 bases: TGTGCCAGCTCACCTTTGCGGGGAAATGGCGGCTACACCTTC.